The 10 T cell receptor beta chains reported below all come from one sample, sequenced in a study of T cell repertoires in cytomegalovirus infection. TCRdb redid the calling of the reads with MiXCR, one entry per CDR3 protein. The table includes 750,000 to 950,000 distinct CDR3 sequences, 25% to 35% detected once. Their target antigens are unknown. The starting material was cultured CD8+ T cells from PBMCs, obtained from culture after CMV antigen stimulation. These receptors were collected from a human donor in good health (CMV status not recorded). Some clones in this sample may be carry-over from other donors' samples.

This CDR3 reads CASKSTEAFF. The CDR3 bases are TGTGCCAGCAAATCCACTGAAGCTTTCTTT. The gene calls are TRBV2 and TRBJ1-1; D not resolved. With 7 bases removed from V and 4 bases from J, the gap between germline ends came to 4 bases. This CDR3 spans 10 amino acids. Germline CDR1 reads SNHLY; CDR2 reads FYNNEI.

This CDR3 is CASSTRQYNEQFF. The CDR3 region has the DNA TGTGCCAGCAGTACCCGACAGTACAATGAGCAGTTCTTC. This chain links TRBV27 with TRBJ2-1; a possible D gene is TRBD1 (5 bases). The germline gives CDR1 MNHEY, CDR2 SMNVEV (reference sequence). The V and J ends lost 5 bases and 4 bases respectively, with 9 bases between them. This CDR3 comprises 13 residues.

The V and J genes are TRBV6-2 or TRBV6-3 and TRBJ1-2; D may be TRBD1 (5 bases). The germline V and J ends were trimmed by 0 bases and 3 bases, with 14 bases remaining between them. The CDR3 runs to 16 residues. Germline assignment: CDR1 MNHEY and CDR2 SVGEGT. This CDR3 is CASSYSKSGGDYGYTF. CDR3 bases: TGTGCCAGCAGTTACTCGAAATCTGGGGGAGACTATGGCTACACCTTC.

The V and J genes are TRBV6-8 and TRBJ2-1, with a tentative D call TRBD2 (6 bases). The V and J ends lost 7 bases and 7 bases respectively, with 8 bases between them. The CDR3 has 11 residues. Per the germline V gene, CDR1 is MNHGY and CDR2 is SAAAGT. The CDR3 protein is CASIAGNEQFF. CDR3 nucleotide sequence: TGTGCCAGCATTGCGGGGAATGAGCAGTTCTTC.

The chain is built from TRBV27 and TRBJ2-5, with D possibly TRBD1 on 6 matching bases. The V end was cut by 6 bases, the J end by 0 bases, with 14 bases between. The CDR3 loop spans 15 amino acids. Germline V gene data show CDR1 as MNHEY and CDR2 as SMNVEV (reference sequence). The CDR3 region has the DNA TGTGCCAGCAGCCGCCGACAGGACCACCAAGAGACCCAGTACTTC. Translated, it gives CASSRRQDHQETQYF.

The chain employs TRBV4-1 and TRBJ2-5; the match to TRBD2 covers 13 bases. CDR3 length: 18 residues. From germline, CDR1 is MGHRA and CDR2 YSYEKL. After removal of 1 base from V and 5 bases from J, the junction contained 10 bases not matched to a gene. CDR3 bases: TGCGCCAGCAGCCAAGCTACTAGCGGGGGGGCGAAGGGGGAGACCCAGTACTTC. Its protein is CASSQATSGGAKGETQYF.

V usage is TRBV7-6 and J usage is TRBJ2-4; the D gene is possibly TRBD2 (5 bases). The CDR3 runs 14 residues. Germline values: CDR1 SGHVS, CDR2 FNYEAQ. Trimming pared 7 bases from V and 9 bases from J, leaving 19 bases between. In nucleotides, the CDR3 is TGTGCCAGCACCGAGGGAGCCTCTGGAGGCATTCAGTACTTC. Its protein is CASTEGASGGIQYF. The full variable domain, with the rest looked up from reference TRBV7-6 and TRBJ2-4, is GAGVSQSPRYKVTKRGQDVALRCDPISGHVSLYWYRQALGQGPEFLTYFNYEAQQDKSGLPNDRFSAERPEGSISTLTIQRTEQRDSAMYRCASTEGASGGIQYFGAGTRLSVL.

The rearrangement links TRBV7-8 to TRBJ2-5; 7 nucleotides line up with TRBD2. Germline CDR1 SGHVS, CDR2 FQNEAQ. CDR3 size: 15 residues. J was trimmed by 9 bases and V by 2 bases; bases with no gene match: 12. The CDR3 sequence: CASSLKGLWGGAQYF. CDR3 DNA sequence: TGTGCCAGCAGCTTAAAGGGCCTATGGGGGGGGGCCCAGTACTTC.

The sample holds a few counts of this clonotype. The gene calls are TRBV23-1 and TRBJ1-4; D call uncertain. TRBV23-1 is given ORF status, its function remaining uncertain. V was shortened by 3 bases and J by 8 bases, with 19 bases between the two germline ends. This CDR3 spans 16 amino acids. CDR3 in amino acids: CASSHSFGLVKEKLFF. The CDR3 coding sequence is TGCGCCAGCAGTCACTCCTTCGGACTTGTCAAGGAAAAACTGTTTTTT.

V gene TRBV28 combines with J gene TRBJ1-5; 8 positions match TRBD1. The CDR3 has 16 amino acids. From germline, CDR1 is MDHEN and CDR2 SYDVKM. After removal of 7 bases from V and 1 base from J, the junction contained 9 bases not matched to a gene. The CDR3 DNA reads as TGTGCCAGCATTGTTGAGGGACAGGTGAGCAATCAGCCCCAGCATTTT. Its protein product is CASIVEGQVSNQPQHF. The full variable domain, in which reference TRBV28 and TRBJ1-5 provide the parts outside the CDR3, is DVKVTQSSRYLVKRTGEKVFLECVQDMDHENMFWYRQDPGLGLRLIYFSYDVKMKEKGDIPEGYSVSREKKERFSLILESASTNQTSMYLCASIVEGQVSNQPQHFGDGTRLSIL.